Listed here is a single T cell receptor beta chain. Its antigen is not known. In the study's own analysis: ImmunoSEQ gave junction-only sequences without quality scores, so filtering differed. Only in-frame clones appear in the TCRdb table, and some are missing; sequencing was by immunoSEQ multiplex PCR. V, J and clone size are taken as reported in that table, and D and trimming were inferred from the DNA itself. Of approximately 2,300,000 clones listed, less than 95% were seen once; the top ten hold about 0.36%. Those who donated, Caucasian adults without exception, all lived in Nashville, Tennessee. The investigators split CD4+ cells into a CD45RA+ naive subset and a CD45RA-negative memory subset. The data were taken from a study of shared clonotypes between healthy human individuals. The study's findings and limits: Naive CD4 clonotypes were shared across a handful of donors at roughly 5%.

This sequence originates from a man between 18 and 35 years old in good health. Some clones in this sample may be carry-over from other donors' samples. The specimen sequenced was naive CD4+ T cells from PBMCs. As for subset: CD45RA+ positively selected.

The CDR3 sequence is CASSPPGQSHYSNQPQHF. The CDR3 DNA reads as TGTGCCAGCAGCCCTCCGGGACAGTCACATTATAGCAATCAGCCCCAGCATTTT. The V call is TRBV4-2, the J call TRBJ1-5; the match to TRBD1 covers 7 bases. Germline V gives CDR1 LGHNA, CDR2 YNFKEQ. The CDR3 is 18 residues long. With 4 bases clipped from V and 0 bases from J, the junction kept 12 bases outside the gene matches.